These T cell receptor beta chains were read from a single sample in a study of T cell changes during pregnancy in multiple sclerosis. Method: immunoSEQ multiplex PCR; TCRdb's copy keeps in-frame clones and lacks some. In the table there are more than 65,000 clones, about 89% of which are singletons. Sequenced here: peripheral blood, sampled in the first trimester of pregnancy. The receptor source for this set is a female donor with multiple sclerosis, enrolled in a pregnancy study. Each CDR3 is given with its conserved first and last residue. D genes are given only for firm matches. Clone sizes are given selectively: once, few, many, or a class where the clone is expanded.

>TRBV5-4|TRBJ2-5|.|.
TGTGCCAGCAGCTTGGTCGAGTCCCCAGAGACCCAGTACTTC
CASSLVESPETQYF
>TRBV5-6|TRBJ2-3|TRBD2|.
TGTGCCAGCACCTCCACGACTAGCGGGGGGGGCACAGATACGCAGTATTTT
CASTSTTSGGGTDTQYF
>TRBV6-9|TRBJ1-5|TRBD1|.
TGTGCCAGCAGTTATTCCTGGGACAGAAATAATCAGCCCCAGCATTTT
CASSYSWDRNNQPQHF
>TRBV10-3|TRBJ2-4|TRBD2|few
TGTGCCATCAGTCCCGGACTAGCGGGAGGGACCTTAGCCAAAAACATTCAGTACTTC
CAISPGLAGGTLAKNIQYF
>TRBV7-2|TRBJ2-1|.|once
TGTGCCAGCAGCCCAGGGATTCGGTCCTACAATGAGCAGTTCTTC
CASSPGIRSYNEQFF
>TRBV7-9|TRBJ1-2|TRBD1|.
TGTGCCAGCAGCTTAGCGCCCACAGGGGGTGGTGACTATGGCTACACCTTC
CASSLAPTGGGDYGYTF
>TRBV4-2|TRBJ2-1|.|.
TGTGCCAGCAGCCCCCGGGACTCGTCCTACAATGAGCAGTTCTTC
CASSPRDSSYNEQFF
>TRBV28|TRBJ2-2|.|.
TGTGCCAGCAGTCTTAGTGAGCCCGGGGAGCTGTTTTTT
CASSLSEPGELFF
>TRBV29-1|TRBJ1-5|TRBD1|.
TGCAGCGTTGAGTTAGTAGGAGGGGGCGCGGGTCAGCCCCAGCATTTT
CSVELVGGGAGQPQHF
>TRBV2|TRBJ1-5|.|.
TGTGCCAGCAGTGAAGTAGGGGGGGCGCGCGGCAATCAGCCCCAGCATTTT
CASSEVGGARGNQPQHF
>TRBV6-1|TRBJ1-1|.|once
TGTGCCAGCGAGGGAGCCTGGAGAGAGAACACTGAAGCTTTCTTT
CASEGAWRENTEAFF
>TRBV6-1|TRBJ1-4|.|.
TGTGCCAGCAGTGTGAGACAGATGGGAACTAATGAAAAACTGTTTTTT
CASSVRQMGTNEKLFF
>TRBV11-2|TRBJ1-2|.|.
TGTGCCAGCAGCCACGTTGACTCAGGGGTCTATGGCTACACCTTC
CASSHVDSGVYGYTF
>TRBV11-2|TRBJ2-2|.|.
TGTGCCAGCAGCTTAGTAGTCTCGAACACCGGGGAGCTGTTTTTT
CASSLVVSNTGELFF
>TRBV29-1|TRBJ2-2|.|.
TGCAGCGTTGATGAGGGCGTCGCCGGGGAGCTGTTTTTT
CSVDEGVAGELFF
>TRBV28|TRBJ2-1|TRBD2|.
TGTGCCAGCAGAGAGCGGGGAGATGAGCAGTTCTTC
CASRERGDEQFF
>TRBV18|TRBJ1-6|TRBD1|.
TGTGCCAGCTCACCCAAGACAGGGGGCTATCGTACTGATTCACCCCTCCACTTT
CASSPKTGGYRTDSPLHF
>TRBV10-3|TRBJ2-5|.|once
TGTGCCATCAGGGGGCAGGGGAGTCAAGAGACCCAGTACTTC
CAIRGQGSQETQYF
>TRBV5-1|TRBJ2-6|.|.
TGCGCCAGCAGCTTGTGGAGTTCTGGGGCCAACGTCCTGACTTTC
CASSLWSSGANVLTF
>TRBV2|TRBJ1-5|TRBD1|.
TGTGCCAGCAGTGAGTTGGACAGGGTGTCTCAGCCCCAGCATTTT
CASSELDRVSQPQHF
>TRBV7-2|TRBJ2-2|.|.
TGTGCCAGCAGCTTAGCGGGCAGCACCGGGGAGCTGTTTTTT
CASSLAGSTGELFF
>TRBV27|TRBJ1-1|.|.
TGTGCCAGCAGTTTCACAGGCCCGAGCACTGAAGCTTTCTTT
CASSFTGPSTEAFF
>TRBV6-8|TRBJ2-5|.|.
TGTGCCACCGACCTAGCTTTCACGGGAGAGGAGACCCAGTACTTC
CATDLAFTGEETQYF
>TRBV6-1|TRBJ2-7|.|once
TGTGCCAGCAGTGGTTATGTCGGGACAACCTACACCTACGAGCAGTACTTC
CASSGYVGTTYTYEQYF
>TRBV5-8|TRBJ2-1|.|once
TGTGCCAGCAGCTTGGACGTAGCGACTGAGCAGTTCTTC
CASSLDVATEQFF
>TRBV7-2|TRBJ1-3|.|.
TGTGCCAGCAGCCTCTGGGGGGGGCCTGGAAACACCATATATTTT
CASSLWGGPGNTIYF
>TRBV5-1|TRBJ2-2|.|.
TGCGCCAGCAGCTTTACAGGGTGGGCCACCGGGGAGCTGTTTTTT
CASSFTGWATGELFF
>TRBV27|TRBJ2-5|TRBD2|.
TGTGCCAGGGTACTAGCGGGGATAGAGACCCAGTACTTC
CARVLAGIETQYF
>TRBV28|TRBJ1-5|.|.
TGTGCCAGCAGCCGTTCTGACAGGTATAGCAATCAGCCCCAGCATTTT
CASSRSDRYSNQPQHF
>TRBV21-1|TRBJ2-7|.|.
TGTGCCAGCAGCCCCCACGGGCGGACTAGCGGGAGACGGGGTAGGGAGCAGTACTTC
CASSPHGRTSGRRGREQYF
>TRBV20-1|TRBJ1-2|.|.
TGCAGTGCTGCCAGGGTTGGCTACACCTTC
CSAARVGYTF
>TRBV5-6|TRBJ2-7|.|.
TGTGCCAGCAGCTTACGGGAGAACTACGAGCAGTACTTC
CASSLRENYEQYF
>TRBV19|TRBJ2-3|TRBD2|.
TGTGCCAGTAGTGAGGGGACTAGCGGGAGGGCGAGCACAGATACGCAGTATTTT
CASSEGTSGRASTDTQYF
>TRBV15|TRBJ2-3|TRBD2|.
TGTGCCACCAGCAGAGACGCGACTAGCGGGGTGACAAGCACAGATACGCAGTATTTT
CATSRDATSGVTSTDTQYF
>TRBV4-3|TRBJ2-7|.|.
TGCGCCAGCAGCCCGGCGAAATCAACGACAGGATACAACTACGAGCAGTACTTC
CASSPAKSTTGYNYEQYF
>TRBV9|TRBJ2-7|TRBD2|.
TGTGCCAGCAGCGAGCAGCTAGCGGGGGGGCTTTCCGAGCAGTACTTC
CASSEQLAGGLSEQYF
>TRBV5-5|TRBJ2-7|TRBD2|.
TGTGCCAGCAGCTTAAGCGGGGACGGAGACTACGAGCAGTACTTC
CASSLSGDGDYEQYF
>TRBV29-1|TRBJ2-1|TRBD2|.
TGCAGCGTTGAAACCGGGACTAGTACCTACAATGAGCAGTTCTTC
CSVETGTSTYNEQFF
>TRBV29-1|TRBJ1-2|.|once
TGCAGCGTTGAAGAGACAGGACAGAGCTATGGCTACACCTTC
CSVEETGQSYGYTF
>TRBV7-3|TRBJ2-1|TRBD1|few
TGTGCCAGCAGCTTGGAGGACAGGGTCTACAATGAGCAGTTCTTC
CASSLEDRVYNEQFF
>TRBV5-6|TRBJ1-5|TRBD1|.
TGTGCCAGCAGCTTGTCACTGTCGGGGACAGATCAGCCCCAGCATTTT
CASSLSLSGTDQPQHF
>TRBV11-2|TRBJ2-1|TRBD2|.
TGTGCCAGCAGCTCCGTATTAGCGGGAGGCAATGAGCAGTTCTTC
CASSSVLAGGNEQFF
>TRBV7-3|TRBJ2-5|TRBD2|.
TGTGCCAGCAGCTTCGTAGCGGGAGACCAAGAGACCCAGTACTTC
CASSFVAGDQETQYF
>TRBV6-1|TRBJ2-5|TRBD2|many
TGTGCCAGCAGTGGGTTAGCGGGGGGCCAAGAGACCCAGTACTTC
CASSGLAGGQETQYF
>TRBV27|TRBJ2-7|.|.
TGTGCCAGCAGGCGGGACAGTACCTACGAGCAGTACTTC
CASRRDSTYEQYF
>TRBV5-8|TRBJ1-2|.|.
TGTGCCAGCAGTCCAGGGGTTTCGGTCTATGGCTACACCTTC
CASSPGVSVYGYTF
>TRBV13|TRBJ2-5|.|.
TGTGCCAGCACCAACTGGACAGACCAAGAGACCCAGTACTTC
CASTNWTDQETQYF
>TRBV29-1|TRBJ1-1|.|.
TGCAGCGTTGTGTTCACAGGCAAGAACACTGAAGCTTTCTTT
CSVVFTGKNTEAFF
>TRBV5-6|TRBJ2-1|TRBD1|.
TGTGCCAGCAGCCCAGACAGGGGTGAGCAGTTCTTC
CASSPDRGEQFF
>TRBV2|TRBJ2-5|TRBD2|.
TGTGCCAGCAGTGTTGGACTAGAGGGGACCCAGTACTTC
CASSVGLEGTQYF
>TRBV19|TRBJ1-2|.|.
TGTGCCAGTAGTATAGCCGAGGACTATGGCTACACCTTC
CASSIAEDYGYTF